The T cell receptor beta chain under discussion was sequenced for a study of T-cell reconstitution after alpha-beta-depleted transplantation in children. In germline, CDR1 is SQVTM, CDR2 ANQGSEA. The V gene lost 2 bases and the J gene lost 3 bases, with 6 bases spanning the gap. This CDR3 spans 12 amino acids. During its preparation, the TCRbeta library received unique molecular identifiers. A single record per CDR3 protein comes from TCRdb applying MiXCR to the PCR reads. This sample carries about 610,000 distinct CDR3 sequences, approximately 10% of them seen once, and the ten largest clones take less than 5%. At least ten counts were recorded for this clonotype.

V gene TRBV29-1 combines with J gene TRBJ2-3; D unclear. Sequencing was performed on PBMCs from the stem cell graft donor, taken from the stem cell graft. This receptor was identified in a human donor who donated a stem cell graft to a child with acute myeloid leukemia. The CDR3 DNA is TGCAGCGTTGAAAGAGCGACAGATACGCAGTATTTT. This translates into CSVERATDTQYF.